Listed here are 2 T cell receptor beta chains from one sample, sequenced in a study of blood T cells in healthy people across ages. PCR was performed a second time for roughly 7 to 11 cycles using a sample-barcoded 5' primer and a J-beta primer mix. TCRdb re-derived calls from the 5' RACE reads in MiXCR, one entry per CDR3 protein. The sample carries some 850,000 distinct CDR3 sequences, roughly 24% recorded once. These sequences were also reported in another study, on T cells of mothers and their children.

The sample consisted of blood. Receptor source: a boy aged 5-17 years in good health.

The V call is TRBV11-2, the J call TRBJ2-1, with 8 bases aligning to TRBD2. Near its end, the DNA agrees better with TRBJ2-5, so the J call may be wrong. CDR1 is SGHAT, CDR2 FQNNGV, per germline. The CDR3 is 12 residues long. CDR3 amino acids: CASRRGVETQYF. The DNA for the CDR3 is TGTGCCAGCAGGCGGGGGGTGGAGACCCAGTACTTC.

This clonotype was detected ten times or more. The V call is TRBV24-1, the J call TRBJ2-3; D is perhaps TRBD2 (6 bases). Looked up from germline, CDR1 is KGHDR and CDR2 is SFDVKD. CDR3 length: 14 amino acids. With 5 bases removed from V and 0 bases from J, the gap between germline ends came to 8 bases. The CDR3 region has the DNA TGTGCCACCAGTGCGGGGGTTAGCACAGATACGCAGTATTTT. Translated: CATSAGVSTDTQYF.